A selection of T cell receptor beta chains follows, all from one sample in a study of T cell responses to AZD1222 COVID-19 vaccine. Clones were sequenced by immunoSEQ multiplex PCR, and TCRdb holds only the in-frame ones, with some missing. The sample shows 95,000 to 150,000 clones, 80% to 90% of them seen only once. The sequences come from peripheral blood, collected on day 0 of AZD1222 vaccination. These receptors all come from an adult in good health. Each CDR3 is given with its conserved first and last residue. D genes are given only for firm matches. The size of a clone is reported for some rows only, either as once, few or many, or as a class for expanded clones.

cdr3_aa cdr3_nt v_call clone_size j_call d_call
CASSLWGNGKLFF TGTGCCAGCAGTTTATGGGGGAACGGAAAACTGTTTTTT TRBV27 many TRBJ1-4 -
CASLSGVSYEQYF TGTGCCAGTTTATCAGGGGTCTCCTACGAGCAGTACTTC TRBV28 - TRBJ2-7 -
CASSFRQGPYEQYF TGTGCCAGCAGTTTCCGACAGGGTCCCTACGAGCAGTACTTC TRBV27 - TRBJ2-7 TRBD1
CASRGGGWNTEAFF TGTGCCAGTAGGGGGGGCGGGTGGAACACTGAAGCTTTCTTT TRBV19 - TRBJ1-1 -
CASSYSSRGVQGNQPQHF TGTGCCAGCAGTTACTCGAGTAGAGGGGTCCAGGGCAATCAGCCCCAGCATTTT TRBV6-2/TRBV6-3 - TRBJ1-5 -
CASSTGLAGGNSYEQYF TGTGCCAGCTCGACCGGACTAGCGGGAGGGAACTCCTACGAGCAGTACTTC TRBV28 - TRBJ2-7 TRBD2
CASSEALTPRQLQYF TGTGCCAGCAGTGAAGCGCTTACCCCGCGACAGCTGCAGTACTTC TRBV2 few TRBJ2-7 -
CASSADTGGAIVLTDTQYF TGTGCCAGCAGCGCAGACACAGGGGGCGCGATTGTCTTAACAGATACGCAGTATTTT TRBV5-5 - TRBJ2-3 TRBD1
CASSSGLLKRVQETQYF TGCGCCAGCAGCTCTGGGCTCCTAAAGAGGGTACAAGAGACCCAGTACTTC TRBV5-1 - TRBJ2-5 -
CASIDLGTGSYGYTF TGTGCCAGTATCGATTTGGGGACAGGGTCGTATGGCTACACCTTC TRBV19 - TRBJ1-2 TRBD1
CASSLGLVGGYTQYF TGTGCCAGTAGCCTGGGGCTAGTGGGGGGATATACGCAGTATTTT TRBV19 - TRBJ2-3 -
CASSLEGSGANVLTF TGCGCCAGCAGCTTGGAAGGGTCTGGGGCCAACGTCCTGACTTTC TRBV5-1 - TRBJ2-6 -
CASSLFDLAGGPGEQFF TGTGCCAGCAGTTTATTCGACCTAGCGGGAGGGCCGGGTGAGCAGTTCTTC TRBV28 - TRBJ2-1 TRBD2
CASSLGSQYSETQYF TGCGCCAGCAGCTTAGGGTCCCAGTACTCAGAGACCCAGTACTTC TRBV5-1 - TRBJ2-5 -
CAGSEVWGVYGYTF TGTGCCGGCAGTGAAGTCTGGGGCGTGTATGGCTACACCTTC TRBV6-1 - TRBJ1-2 -
CASSGGPTGNTIYF TGTGCCAGCAGCGGGGGACCGACTGGAAACACCATATATTTT TRBV9 - TRBJ1-3 -
CASSEVRHTEAFF TGTGCCAGCAGTGAAGTCAGGCACACTGAAGCTTTCTTT TRBV6-1 once TRBJ1-1 -
CASSASGGAGKETQYF TGTGCCAGTAGTGCTAGCGGGGGGGCCGGGAAGGAGACCCAGTACTTC TRBV19 - TRBJ2-5 TRBD2
CSVQGLMDQPQHF TGCAGCGTTCAAGGGTTGATGGATCAGCCCCAGCATTTT TRBV29-1 - TRBJ1-5 -
CASSPSYGTEAFF TGTGCCAGCAGCCCCTCGTACGGGACTGAAGCTTTCTTT TRBV4-2 once TRBJ1-1 -
CASSSGGTGGGEKLFF TGTGCCAGCAGCTCGGGCGGGACAGGGGGCGGTGAAAAACTGTTTTTT TRBV13 - TRBJ1-4 TRBD1
CASSLALQVTEAFF TGTGCCAGCAGCTTAGCGTTACAGGTTACTGAAGCTTTCTTT TRBV11-2 - TRBJ1-1 -
CATSDISGTRIYEQFF TGTGCCACCAGTGATATTTCCGGGACTAGGATTTATGAGCAGTTCTTC TRBV24-1 once TRBJ2-1 TRBD2
CASSIDPASGLSYEQYF TGTGCCAGTAGTATAGATCCCGCTAGCGGGTTATCCTACGAGCAGTACTTC TRBV19 - TRBJ2-7 TRBD2
CASSFVGAGEKLFF TGTGCCAGCAGCTTTGTGGGGGCGGGTGAAAAACTGTTTTTT TRBV7-9 once TRBJ1-4 -
CASSSLGRETQYF TGTGCCAGCAGTTCCCTCGGACGCGAGACCCAGTACTTC TRBV27 - TRBJ2-5 -
CASSNRGSGQVYYGYTF TGTGCCAGCAGCAACCGGGGATCGGGACAGGTTTACTATGGCTACACCTTC TRBV9 - TRBJ1-2 TRBD1
CASSPPSARADTQYF TGTGCCAGCTCACCACCGTCCGCGAGGGCAGATACGCAGTATTTT TRBV18 - TRBJ2-3 -
CATAEPKTGELFF TGTGCCACCGCGGAACCCAAAACCGGGGAGCTGTTTTTT TRBV15 - TRBJ2-2 -
CASSLSSRGSSYNSPLHF TGTGCCAGCAGTTTATCGAGTAGGGGGAGCTCCTATAATTCACCCCTCCACTTT TRBV27 - TRBJ1-6 -
CASSRGTGSGGYTF TGTGCCAGCAGCCGGGGGACAGGGTCGGGCGGCTACACCTTC TRBV3-1/TRBV3-2 - TRBJ1-2 TRBD1